The 22 T cell receptor beta chains given below trace back to one sample, sequenced in a study of metastatic and nonmetastatic thyroid tumors. Patients had received no treatment of any kind before thyroid surgery. MiXCR reprocessed the PCR reads for TCRdb. The table includes about 15,000 clones, approximately 20% detected once. The specimen was adjacent normal tissue. The receptor set was obtained from a female donor with papillary thyroid cancer or a benign thyroid nodule (not recorded which). Some clones in this sample may be carry-over from other donors' samples.

On this clone: The missing conserved phenylalanine or tryptophan at the end of this CDR3 makes a read error likely. The CDR3 here is CASKGGLLGSPLHS. CDR3 bases: TGTGCCAGCAAAGGCGGCCTCCTAGGTTCACCCCTCCACTCT. The chain has TRBV2 and TRBJ1-6; D is undetermined. The ends were cut back, 7 bases at V and 9 bases at J, with 16 bases in the middle. The CDR3 consists of 14 residues. Germline V lookup: CDR1 SNHLY, CDR2 FYNNEI.

Many counts were recorded for this clone. The genes are TRBV6-1 and TRBJ2-6, with a possible D match to TRBD1 (5 bases). This CDR3 is 15 amino acids long. Germline-derived CDR1 and CDR2 are MNHNS and SASEGT. The V and J ends lost 1 base and 1 base respectively, with 5 bases between them. In nucleotides, the CDR3 is TGTGCCAGCAGTGAAGGACAGTCTGGGGCCAACGTCCTGACTTTC. It codes for CASSEGQSGANVLTF.

This sequence joins TRBV11-2 and TRBJ2-1; 9 bases fit TRBD2. CDR1 is SGHAT, CDR2 FQNNGV, per germline. V lost 1 base and J lost 4; bases outside the gene matches: 5. CDR3 length: 16 residues. The CDR3 sequence is CASSLVEREVYNEQFF. CDR3 coding DNA: TGTGCCAGCAGCTTAGTCGAGCGGGAGGTATACAATGAGCAGTTCTTC.

This clone was counted only a few times. The chain is built from TRBV15 and TRBJ2-7, with unresolved D. The CDR3 covers 14 residues. Germline CDR1 LNHNV, CDR2 YYDKDF (reference sequence). V was clipped by 1 base and J by 3 bases, with 10 bases between them. Here the CDR3 DNA reads TGTGCCACCAGCAGAGGGAAAGGGAACTACGAGCAGTACTTC. Protein product: CATSRGKGNYEQYF.

As concerns this clone: Within the sample, other DNA sequences also encode this same CDR3. J is TRBJ1-6 and V is TRBV28, with D uncertain. Germline loops: CDR1 MDHEN, CDR2 SYDVKM. Trimming left V 3 bases short and J 9 bases short, with 6 bases between. CDR3 size: 12 residues. Here the CDR3 DNA reads TGTGCCAGCAGTTTTCAGACTTCACCCCTCCACTTT. Translation: CASSFQTSPLHF.

This clone was observed a few times. The V call is TRBV11-2, the J call TRBJ1-1, with D possibly matching TRBD1 (5 bases). The CDR3 spans 14 residues. Germline V lookup: CDR1 SGHAT, CDR2 FQNNGV. Trimming cost V 2 bases and J 5 bases, with 12 bases left between them. The CDR3 sequence is CASSLLGEGTEAFF. As DNA, the CDR3 is TGTGCCAGCAGCTTATTAGGGGAAGGTACTGAAGCTTTCTTT.

The chain is built from TRBV11-1 and TRBJ2-2, with TRBD2 as a possible D gene (6 bases). Germline V gene lookup returns CDR1 SGHAT and CDR2 FQDESV (reference sequence). The ends were cut back, 5 bases at V and 4 bases at J, with 17 bases in the middle. This CDR3 region has 16 residues. The chain's CDR3 is CASSPQTSTGTGELFF. CDR3 coding DNA: TGTGCCAGCAGCCCTCAGACTAGTACGGGCACCGGGGAGCTGTTTTTT.

This clone was counted a few times. This chain uses TRBV27 with TRBJ1-2; D may be TRBD1 (5 bases). The V gene's germline CDR1 is MNHEY and CDR2 SMNVEV (reference sequence). V lost 2 bases and J 2 bases, leaving 6 bases between the germline ends. The CDR3 covers 13 residues. In DNA form, the CDR3 reads TGTGCCAGCAGTTTACGGGGGAACTATGGCTACACCTTC. Its protein is CASSLRGNYGYTF.

This clone was seen a handful of times. The gene calls are TRBV7-9 and TRBJ2-5; no clear D. The length of the CDR3 is 13 residues. Germline CDR1 is SEHNR and CDR2 is FQNEAQ (reference sequence). Trimming left V 2 bases short and J 1 base short, with 5 bases between. CDR3 in amino acids: CASSLSTQETQYF. CDR3 DNA sequence: TGTGCCAGCAGCTTATCTACCCAAGAGACCCAGTACTTC.

The chain joins TRBV7-9 to TRBJ2-2; no definite D call. In germline, CDR1 is SEHNR, CDR2 FQNEAQ (reference sequence). The CDR3 runs to 14 residues. Trimming removed 7 bases at V and 0 bases at J, with 9 bases between. CDR3 in DNA: TGTGCCAGCAAGTTACGTGCGAACACCGGGGAGCTGTTTTTT. Translating gives CASKLRANTGELFF.

This clone was found many times. The CDR3 spells CSARDPRDGGNTIYF. The CDR3 DNA reads TGCAGTGCTAGAGACCCCCGGGACGGCGGAAACACCATATATTTT. The chain couples TRBV20-1 to TRBJ1-3; D possibly corresponds to TRBD1 (5 bases). The CDR3 has 15 residues. V lost 0 bases, J lost 4 bases, and 13 bases lay in between. Germline-derived CDR1 and CDR2 are DFQATT and SNEGSKA (reference sequence).

J is TRBJ2-7 and V is TRBV7-2; TRBD1 matches at 12 bases. The V gene end was trimmed by 1 base and the J gene end by 4 bases; junction bases not matched to a gene: 5. This CDR3 is built from 16 residues. Looked up from germline, CDR1 is SGHTA and CDR2 is FQGNSA. CDR3 in amino acids: CASSLVAGQGAYEQYF. CDR3 in DNA: TGTGCCAGCAGCTTAGTCGCGGGACAGGGGGCTTACGAGCAGTACTTC. Combining the CDR3 with reference TRBV7-2 and TRBJ2-7 gives the whole variable domain GAGVSQSPSNKVTEKGKDVELRCDPISGHTALYWYRQSLGQGLEFLIYFQGNSAPDKSGLPSDRFSAERTGGSVSTLTIQRTQQEDSAVYLCASSLVAGQGAYEQYFGPGTRLTVT.

V gene TRBV5-1 combines with J gene TRBJ1-6; D might be TRBD1 (6 bases). In germline, CDR1 is SGHRS, CDR2 YFSETQ. This CDR3 has 15 residues. Deletions cut 4 bases from V and 5 bases from J, with 13 bases between. The CDR3 nucleotides read TGCGCCAGCAGCCCTACAGGGACCCATAATTCACCCCTCCACTTT. Translated, it gives CASSPTGTHNSPLHF. Combining the CDR3 with reference TRBV5-1 and TRBJ1-6 gives the whole variable domain KAGVTQTPRYLIKTRGQQVTLSCSPISGHRSVSWYQQTPGQGLQFLFEYFSETQRNKGNFPGRFSGRQFSNSRSEMNVSTLELGDSALYLCASSPTGTHNSPLHFGNGTRLTVT.

The table lists this clone with a few counts. The chain has TRBV11-2 and TRBJ2-7; 8 bases align to TRBD1. This CDR3 region has 19 residues. The germline gives CDR1 SGHAT, CDR2 FQNNGV. V was pared by 1 base and J by 0 bases, with 14 bases of the junction left unmatched. CDR3 in DNA: TGTGCCAGCAGCTTAGGCCGAGGTGGGACAGGTCTTCTCTCCTACGAGCAGTACTTC. This translates into CASSLGRGGTGLLSYEQYF.

The chain employs TRBV30 and TRBJ2-2; no clear D. V was trimmed by 1 base and J by 0 bases, leaving 6 bases between them. The CDR3 extends over 14 amino acids. Germline CDR1 reads GTSNPN; CDR2 reads SVGIG (reference sequence). Here the CDR3 reads CAWSGVANTGELFF. The DNA for the CDR3 is TGTGCCTGGAGTGGGGTCGCGAACACCGGGGAGCTGTTTTTT.

The chain is built from TRBV9 and TRBJ2-5, with 9 bases that match TRBD1. CDR1 and CDR2 (germline): SGDLS, YYNGEE. Losses at the gene ends were 7 bases for V and 5 bases for J; bases not matched to a gene: 15. The CDR3 consists of 16 residues. CDR3 protein: CASGNGPGQGGETQYF. The DNA of the CDR3 is TGTGCCAGCGGGAATGGGCCGGGACAGGGAGGCGAGACCCAGTACTTC. Full variable domain (outside the CDR3, taken from reference TRBV9 and TRBJ2-5): DSGVTQTPKHLITATGQRVTLRCSPRSGDLSVYWYQQSLDQGLQFLIQYYNGEERAKGNILERFSAQQFPDLHSELNLSSLELGDSALYFCASGNGPGQGGETQYFGPGTRLLVL.

This clone was counted at least ten times. The chain has TRBV6-2 or TRBV6-3 and TRBJ2-1; perhaps TRBD2 as D (5 bases). The germline gives CDR1 MNHEY, CDR2 SVGEGT. The germline V and J ends were trimmed by 7 bases and 1 base, with 11 bases remaining between them. There are 14 residues in the CDR3. The CDR3 DNA is TGTGCCAGCACACGGGAAGGGTCCTACAATGAGCAGTTCTTC. It specifies CASTREGSYNEQFF.

This clone was counted only a few times. This chain links TRBV2 with TRBJ2-7; D is perhaps TRBD2 (6 bases). This CDR3 is 13 amino acids long. V lost 7 bases and J 1 base, leaving 11 bases between the germline ends. Germline lookup yields CDR1 SNHLY and CDR2 FYNNEI. The CDR3 nucleotides are TGTGCCAGCACACCCGGGACTTCCTACGAGCAGTACTTC. Its translation: CASTPGTSYEQYF. Looking up the rest from reference TRBV2 and TRBJ2-7 gives the full variable domain: EPEVTQTPSHQVTQMGQEVILRCVPISNHLYFYWYRQILGQKVEFLVSFYNNEISEKSEIFDDQFSVERPDGSNFTLKIRSTKLEDSAMYFCASTPGTSYEQYFGPGTRLTVT.

This chain connects TRBV11-2 to TRBJ1-1; D not resolved. Trimming stripped 1 base from V and 9 bases from J, with 15 bases between. Germline CDR1 SGHAT, CDR2 FQNNGV. There are 14 residues in the CDR3. The CDR3 is CASSLGAQARQAFF. The DNA of the CDR3 is TGTGCCAGCAGCTTAGGGGCCCAGGCGAGGCAAGCTTTCTTT.

The chain recombines TRBV7-2 with TRBJ2-4; maybe TRBD1 (5 bases). V was trimmed by 5 bases and J by 0 bases, leaving 11 bases between them. This CDR3 comprises 15 residues. Germline assignment: CDR1 SGHTA and CDR2 FQGNSA. CDR3 sequence: CASSVTEAAKNIQYF. The CDR3 DNA is TGTGCCAGCAGCGTGACAGAGGCAGCCAAAAACATTCAGTACTTC.

This chain uses TRBV27 with TRBJ1-2; tentatively, D is TRBD1 (5 bases). This CDR3 comprises 14 residues. Germline V gives CDR1 MNHEY, CDR2 SMNVEV (reference sequence). V was shortened by 3 bases and J by 6 bases, with 14 bases between the two germline ends. CDR3: CASSFLGAMDGYTF. The CDR3 DNA sequence: TGTGCCAGCAGTTTTTTAGGGGCTATGGATGGCTACACCTTC.

This clone has a handful of counts. The gene calls are TRBV28 and TRBJ2-1, with 12 bases that match TRBD2. This CDR3 spans 17 amino acids. Looked up from germline, CDR1 is MDHEN and CDR2 is SYDVKM. The trim removed 1 base at V and 10 bases at J, leaving 11 bases unmatched. Here the CDR3 reads CASSLFSSGLAGTEQFF. The CDR3 DNA reads as TGTGCCAGCAGTTTATTCTCCTCTGGACTAGCGGGAACAGAGCAGTTCTTC.